This T cell receptor beta chain derives from a study of OX40 agonist ivuxolimab in advanced cancers. At the level of the whole study: Ivuxolimab was a fully human IgG2 agonistic monoclonal antibody targeting the costimulatory receptor OX40 (CD134). The paper reports the monotherapy dose-escalation portion (N of about 51 patients) of the phase I ivuxolimab trial. Three dose-escalation patients achieved partial responses, one with hepatocellular carcinoma and two with cutaneous melanoma. Patients were allowed to have had prior anti-PD-1, anti-PD-L1 or anti-CTLA-4 therapy, and 40% of the dose-escalation patients had previously received checkpoint inhibitors. The point of sequencing TCRbeta in the periphery was to test whether ivuxolimab changed TCR sequence diversity and drove clonal T-cell expansion. In the dose-escalation cohort, 75% to 90% of patients were male, and the mean age was around 65 years with a range of about 20 to 90. Intravenous ivuxolimab was administered to patients every 2 weeks at six dose levels: 0.01, 0.1, 0.3, 1.5, 3 and 10 mg/kg. Of the roughly 51 dose-escalation patients, hepatocellular carcinoma was present in about 20, melanoma in roughly 15, renal cell carcinoma in 9 and head and neck cancer in 9.

The CDR3 sequence holds 12 residues, the cysteine and phenylalanine included. Only the CDR3 part of the read is kept: 36 bases, read in frame from the first base. Trimming takes 5 bases from V and 7 bases from J, and the germline ends sit 9 bases apart. Per the germline V gene (reference sequence), LNHDA is the CDR1 and SQIVND is the CDR2. Summary of the overall study and its limitations: Which antigens the clonally expanded peripheral T cells were specific for was not determined. On average, CD8+ T cells showed more expanded clones than CD4+ T cells after ivuxolimab. Partial responders in the 0.1-3.0 mg/kg groups had among the lowest normalized peripheral clonal expansion, especially among CD8+ T cells. At doses of 0.1 to 3.0 mg/kg, clonal expansion of both CD4+ and CD8+ blood T cells was observed from baseline to week 6. Low levels of normalized T-cell clonal expansion were also seen in some patients who did not respond.

For sequencing of the TCRbeta CDR3 region, genomic DNA was extracted from the sorted cells. The immunoSEQ Assay was used to sequence the TCRbeta CDR3 regions. What TCRdb holds here is the immuneACCESS table cut down to in-frame rearrangements. Part of the clones is not present; checked against another copy, under half of the missing clones reflect an unresolved V gene, and the others are unexplained. The table for this sample lists about 60,000 clones; around 86% of them were counted only once. The ten largest make up more than 9.5% of the sample. The trial excluded patients who had a history of autoimmune disease or were on systemic immunosuppression. In every dose cohort, peripheral blood was drawn for TCR sequencing at baseline, cycle 4 day 1, and cycle 7 day 1. The samples were drawn from a first-in-human, open-label, multicenter phase I dose-escalation trial of ivuxolimab. Adults with locally advanced or metastatic head and neck squamous cell, hepatocellular, melanoma or renal cell carcinoma were enrolled in the trial. Before TCR sequencing, CD4+ T cells and CD8+ T cells from peripheral blood were sorted into separate populations.

As for this clone: Its antigen is still unknown. No qualities accompany the bases; no much larger clone lies one base away.

This specimen consisted of CD4+ or CD8+ T cells sorted from blood, obtained in a trial of the OX40 agonist ivuxolimab. This chain joins TRBV19 to TRBJ2-1; possibly the D gene is TRBD1, per 6 matching bases. This receptor was identified in an adult with an advanced solid tumor such as melanoma, head and neck, liver or kidney cancer. DNA sequence: TGTGCCAGTAGTCCCACAGGGAATGAGCAGTTCTTC. Its coded protein is CASSPTGNEQFF.